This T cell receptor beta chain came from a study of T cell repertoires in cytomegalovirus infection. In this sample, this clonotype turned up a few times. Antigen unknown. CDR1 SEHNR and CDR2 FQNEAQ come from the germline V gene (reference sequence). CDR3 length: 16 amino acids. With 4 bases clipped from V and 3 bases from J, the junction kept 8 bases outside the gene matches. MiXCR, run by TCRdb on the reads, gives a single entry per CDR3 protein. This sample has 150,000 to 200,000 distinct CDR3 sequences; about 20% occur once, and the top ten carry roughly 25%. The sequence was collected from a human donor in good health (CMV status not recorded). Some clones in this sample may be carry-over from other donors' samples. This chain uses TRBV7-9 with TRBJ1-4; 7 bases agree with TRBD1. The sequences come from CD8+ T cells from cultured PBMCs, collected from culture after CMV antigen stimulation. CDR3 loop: CASSSLTGAANEKLFF. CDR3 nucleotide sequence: TGTGCCAGCAGCTCCCTCACAGGGGCCGCTAATGAAAAACTGTTTTTT.